The sequence of this T cell receptor (beta chain) was determined in a study of blood T cell repertoires in COVID-19. Data came from immunoSEQ multiplex PCR; TCRdb stores just in-frame clones and leaves some out. This sample has some 240,000 clones, with 65% to 85% found just once. Either two negative PCRs, clearance, or symptom resolution qualified Cohort 3 donors as recovered. The sample taken for sequencing was PBMCs or T cells enriched from blood (not recorded which). This receptor was identified in a man aged 45-60 years who had recovered from COVID-19.

CDR3 nucleotide sequence: TGCGCCAGCAGCTCCCAACCGACGGCGGGCAATGAGCAGTTCTTC. This encodes CASSSQPTAGNEQFF. The chain combines TRBV5-1 with TRBJ2-1; weak D call: TRBD2 (5 bases). Germline CDR1 is SGHRS and CDR2 is YFSETQ. V lost 3 bases, J lost 6 bases, and 16 bases lay in between. The CDR3 sequence is 15 residues long.